The rows below give T cell receptor beta chains drawn from one sample of a study of vaccination effects on CD4 cells after COVID-19. These TCRs are of unknown antigen specificity. The protocol was immunoSEQ multiplex PCR, while the TCRdb copy is restricted to in-frame clones and leaves out a portion. The sample includes tens of thousands of clones, approximately 70% of them seen just once. The sample here was CD4+ T cells from PBMCs cultured with HCoV-NL63 spike peptides, taken after COVID-19 vaccination. These TCRs come from a human donor who received a COVID-19 vaccine. Both conserved end residues are part of each CDR3. Fields, in order: J gene, clone size, D gene, V gene, CDR3 protein, CDR3 DNA. The D gene is left open where the match is weak. Only part of the rows carry a size: once, few, many, or a class if the clone is expanded.

>TRBJ1-1|-|TRBD1|TRBV19
CASSQQGERAEAFF
TGTGCCAGTAGTCAACAGGGGGAAAGAGCTGAAGCTTTCTTT
>TRBJ2-5|-|TRBD2|TRBV7-2
CASHLAGGETQYF
TGTGCCAGCCACCTAGCGGGCGGGGAGACCCAGTACTTC
>TRBJ2-2|-|TRBD1|TRBV19
CASSPGQGTGELFF
TGTGCCAGTAGTCCGGGACAGGGGACCGGGGAGCTGTTTTTT
>TRBJ2-3|-|-|TRBV7-9
CASSLGGGPADTQYF
TGTGCCAGCAGCTTAGGGGGAGGCCCCGCAGATACGCAGTATTTT
>TRBJ2-2|-|TRBD2|TRBV5-1
CASSWGTSGMGAGELFF
TGCGCCAGCAGCTGGGGGACTAGCGGGATGGGTGCCGGGGAGCTGTTTTTT
>TRBJ2-1|few|TRBD1|TRBV11-2
CASSFGTGIYEQFF
TGTGCCAGCAGCTTTGGGACAGGGATATATGAGCAGTTCTTC
>TRBJ2-5|once|TRBD1|TRBV2
CASGSTGGLETQYF
TGTGCCAGCGGGTCTACAGGGGGCCTAGAGACCCAGTACTTC
>TRBJ2-7|-|-|TRBV5-4
CASSLSQKGYEQYF
TGTGCCAGCAGCTTGTCCCAAAAAGGCTACGAGCAGTACTTC
>TRBJ2-7|once|TRBD1|TRBV25-1
CASSEMGQGSSYEQYF
TGTGCCAGCAGTGAGATGGGACAGGGGAGCTCCTACGAGCAGTACTTC
>TRBJ2-7|-|TRBD2|TRBV9
CASSVGPTSGRFSYEQYF
TGTGCCAGCAGCGTCGGCCCCACCAGCGGGAGGTTTTCCTACGAGCAGTACTTC
>TRBJ2-3|-|-|TRBV5-1
CASSMGYATDTQYF
TGCGCCAGCAGCATGGGGTACGCCACAGATACGCAGTATTTT
>TRBJ1-2|-|-|TRBV6-1
CASSETLAVNYGYTF
TGTGCCAGCAGTGAGACCTTGGCAGTTAACTATGGCTACACCTTC
>TRBJ2-3|-|TRBD2|TRBV7-9
CASSLLSGRAGNTDTQYF
TGTGCCAGCAGCTTACTGAGCGGGAGGGCCGGTAACACAGATACGCAGTATTTT
>TRBJ2-4|few|TRBD2|TRBV3-1/TRBV3-2
CASSQDAGLAGSPYF
TGTGCCAGCAGCCAAGATGCGGGACTAGCGGGGAGTCCGTACTTC
>TRBJ2-6|-|-|TRBV4-1
CASSHPPRANVLTF
TGCGCCAGCAGCCACCCGCCGAGGGCCAACGTCCTGACTTTC
>TRBJ1-6|-|-|TRBV18
CASSPQRVESPLHF
TGTGCCAGCTCACCACAGAGGGTAGAGTCACCCCTCCACTTT
>TRBJ2-2|-|TRBD2|TRBV19
CASSIVLAGNTGELFF
TGTGCCAGTAGTATAGTACTAGCGGGGAACACCGGGGAGCTGTTTTTT
>TRBJ2-2|-|-|TRBV12-5
CASGSTGELFF
TGTGCTAGTGGATCCACCGGGGAGCTGTTTTTT
>TRBJ2-3|once|TRBD2|TRBV29-1
CSVASGSRADTQYF
TGCAGCGTCGCCAGCGGGAGCAGGGCAGATACGCAGTATTTT
>TRBJ2-1|-|-|TRBV7-9
CASRVGMNEQFF
TGTGCCAGCAGAGTGGGTATGAATGAGCAGTTCTTC
>TRBJ2-7|-|TRBD2|TRBV27
CASLTSGRADSYEQYF
TGTGCCAGCCTGACTAGCGGGAGGGCCGACTCCTACGAGCAGTACTTC
>TRBJ2-7|-|-|TRBV5-4
CASSSRRDSYEQYF
TGTGCCAGCAGCTCCCGAAGAGATTCCTACGAGCAGTACTTC
>TRBJ1-6|once|TRBD1|TRBV19
CASSQKTGSSPLHF
TGTGCCAGTAGTCAAAAGACAGGGTCCTCACCCCTCCACTTT
>TRBJ2-7|-|-|TRBV29-1
CSVGSSGIYEQYF
TGCAGCGTTGGTTCCAGCGGCATCTACGAGCAGTACTTC
>TRBJ2-2|-|TRBD2|TRBV3-1/TRBV3-2
CASSHTGLATANTGELFF
TGTGCCAGCAGCCACACCGGACTAGCCACGGCGAACACCGGGGAGCTGTTTTTT
>TRBJ1-1|-|TRBD1|TRBV7-9
CASSTDRQGRMNTEAFF
TGTGCCAGCAGCACGGACCGACAGGGAAGAATGAACACTGAAGCTTTCTTT
>TRBJ2-3|-|-|TRBV18
CASSPNTDTQYF
TGTGCCAGCTCACCGAACACAGATACGCAGTATTTT
>TRBJ2-2|-|TRBD2|TRBV5-8
CASSLELAGTGELFF
TGTGCCAGCAGCTTGGAACTAGCGGGGACCGGGGAGCTGTTTTTT
>TRBJ1-6|-|TRBD1|TRBV6-5
CASSYSAGTGRSPLHF
TGTGCCAGCAGTTATTCCGCCGGGACAGGCAGATCACCCCTCCACTTT
>TRBJ2-5|-|-|TRBV4-2
CASSQVASQETQYF
TGTGCCAGCAGCCAAGTCGCAAGCCAAGAGACCCAGTACTTC
>TRBJ2-4|-|-|TRBV18
CASSPEQGPYIQYF
TGTGCCAGCTCACCGGAACAGGGTCCCTACATTCAGTACTTC
>TRBJ1-5|-|-|TRBV25-1
CASSELVQVNQPQHF
TGTGCCAGCAGTGAATTGGTTCAGGTCAATCAGCCCCAGCATTTT
>TRBJ1-5|-|-|TRBV25-1
CASSDGADSNQPQHF
TGTGCCAGCAGTGACGGGGCCGACAGCAATCAGCCCCAGCATTTT
>TRBJ1-5|-|TRBD1|TRBV7-9
CASSSGGLAVSNQPQHF
TGTGCCAGCAGCTCAGGGGGGTTGGCAGTAAGCAATCAGCCCCAGCATTTT
>TRBJ1-5|once|-|TRBV4-2
CASSQDRRNQPQHF
TGTGCCAGCAGCCAAGATCGAAGAAATCAGCCCCAGCATTTT
>TRBJ2-3|-|-|TRBV11-3
CASSLVKGLSSTDTQYF
TGTGCCAGCAGCTTAGTGAAGGGGCTCTCCAGCACAGATACGCAGTATTTT
>TRBJ2-2|-|-|TRBV7-2
CASTSDTGELFF
TGTGCCAGCACCTCGGACACCGGGGAGCTGTTTTTT
>TRBJ2-1|-|-|TRBV9
CASSVASGVSYNEQFF
TGTGCCAGCAGCGTAGCGTCAGGGGTCTCCTACAATGAGCAGTTCTTC
>TRBJ2-2|once|TRBD2|TRBV18
CASSPPTGGNTGELFF
TGTGCCAGCTCACCACCGACGGGGGGGAACACCGGGGAGCTGTTTTTT
>TRBJ2-6|-|-|TRBV25-1
CASRITGSGANVLTF
TGTGCCAGCCGAATAACAGGGTCTGGGGCCAACGTCCTGACTTTC
>TRBJ1-6|-|-|TRBV27
CASSLWGEDNSPLHF
TGTGCCAGCAGTTTATGGGGGGAAGATAATTCACCCCTCCACTTT
>TRBJ1-1|-|TRBD1|TRBV29-1
CSVVTRGRGTEAFF
TGCAGCGTTGTCACGAGGGGGCGCGGAACTGAAGCTTTCTTT
>TRBJ2-3|-|TRBD1|TRBV5-1
CASSRGQGDGTDTQYF
TGCGCCAGCAGCCGAGGACAGGGGGATGGCACAGATACGCAGTATTTT
>TRBJ2-3|-|TRBD2|TRBV20-1
CSASSSTSGIITDTQYF
TGCAGTGCTAGTAGTTCGACTAGCGGTATAATCACAGATACGCAGTATTTT
>TRBJ2-6|-|-|TRBV7-9
CASSLGTSSGANVLTF
TGTGCCAGCAGCTTAGGTACTAGCTCTGGGGCCAACGTCCTGACTTTC
>TRBJ2-7|-|TRBD2|TRBV4-1
CASSQGLREVKQYF
TGCGCCAGCAGCCAAGGCCTGCGGGAGGTAAAGCAGTACTTC
>TRBJ2-1|-|-|TRBV27
CASSRLSYNEQFF
TGTGCCAGCAGTAGGCTCTCCTACAATGAGCAGTTCTTC
>TRBJ2-2|-|-|TRBV4-1
CASSQDFRDTTTGELFF
TGCGCCAGCAGCCAAGATTTCAGGGACACGACCACCGGGGAGCTGTTTTTT
>TRBJ2-3|-|-|TRBV5-1
CASSSGDLTDTQYF
TGCGCCAGCAGCTCGGGAGATTTGACAGATACGCAGTATTTT
>TRBJ2-7|-|-|TRBV13
CATSSELSYEQYF
TGTGCCACCTCCAGTGAACTCTCCTACGAGCAGTACTTC
>TRBJ1-1|-|-|TRBV6-5
CASSYAAGVAFF
TGTGCCAGCAGTTACGCGGCGGGTGTCGCTTTCTTT
>TRBJ2-2|-|-|TRBV6-4
CASSDSRHSITGELFF
TGTGCCAGCAGTGACTCGAGACATTCAATCACCGGGGAGCTGTTTTTT
>TRBJ1-4|-|-|TRBV7-8
CASSLEGRWRTSATNEKLFF
TGTGCCAGCAGCTTAGAAGGGCGTTGGAGGACTAGTGCAACTAATGAAAAACTGTTTTTT
>TRBJ1-2|-|-|TRBV20-1
CSARVYNGYTF
TGCAGTGCTAGAGTTTATAATGGCTACACCTTC
>TRBJ1-6|-|-|TRBV3-1/TRBV3-2
CASSQDRQGFYNSPLHF
TGTGCCAGCAGCCAAGATAGGCAGGGGTTCTATAATTCACCCCTCCACTTT
>TRBJ1-4|-|-|TRBV12-5
CASGLQGELNEKLFF
TGTGCTAGTGGTTTGCAGGGAGAGCTTAATGAAAAACTGTTTTTT
>TRBJ1-6|-|TRBD1|TRBV11-2
CASSLDFRTGLNSPLHF
TGTGCCAGCAGCTTAGATTTTCGGACAGGGCTTAATTCACCCCTCCACTTT
>TRBJ1-2|-|-|TRBV19
CASSFLGTNYGYTF
TGTGCCAGTAGTTTCCTAGGGACGAACTATGGCTACACCTTC
>TRBJ2-5|-|TRBD1|TRBV5-1
CASSLTGRGFQETQYF
TGCGCCAGCAGCTTGACAGGCAGGGGGTTTCAAGAGACCCAGTACTTC